This TCR beta chain originates from a study of shared clonotypes between healthy human individuals. Recent vaccinations or acute infections were absent in the healthy HIV-negative adult donors. Sequenced by immunoSEQ multiplex PCR; TCRdb stores in-frame clones only, minus some. The repertoire consists of roughly 480,000 clones, with around 80% occurring once and the leading ten covering about 12%. Germline V gene sequence: CDR1 SGHVS, CDR2 FQNEAQ. This CDR3 is 15 amino acids long. The V gene end was trimmed by 1 base and the J gene end by 4 bases; junction bases not matched to a gene: 6. The sequencing sample was made of PBMCs. The chain links TRBV7-8 to TRBJ2-7, with 8 positions matching TRBD2. This receptor was obtained from a woman in her thirties or forties in good health. Some clones in this sample may be carry-over from other donors' samples. The CDR3 DNA sequence: TGTGCCAGCAGCTTAGAGGGACTAGGGAGATACGAGCAGTACTTC. This sequence encodes CASSLEGLGRYEQYF.